This TCR beta chain was identified during a study of blood T cells in healthy people across ages. Study-wide context: Template switching picked up about one barcoded beta molecule for each two T cells. General study points: Long-lived and aged donors differed, with more naive CD4+ cells and higher diversity in the long-lived. Age showed a roughly linear inverse relationship with TCR beta diversity per million T cells.

Using a J-beta primer mix together with a sample-barcoded 5' primer, a second PCR was run for roughly 7 to 11 cycles. Every cDNA molecule bore a tag from a template-switch adaptor containing 12 random nucleotides. TCRdb passed the 5' RACE reads through MiXCR, listing each CDR3 protein once. The table lists 1.8 million or so distinct CDR3 sequences, 30% to 40% of them singletons, with 23% in the top ten. As regards this clonotype: Its cognate antigen is unknown.

CDR3 size: 17 residues. Between the trimmed V and J ends, which lost 3 bases and 0 bases, there was a span of 14 bases. This chain joins TRBV12-3 or TRBV12-4 and TRBJ1-4; D unresolved. Specimen: blood. The source of this sequence is a human donor in good health. CDR3 coding DNA: TGTGCCAGCAGTTTTTCCGTGGATTTGGCAACTAATGAAAAACTGTTTTTT. This gives the protein CASSFSVDLATNEKLFF.